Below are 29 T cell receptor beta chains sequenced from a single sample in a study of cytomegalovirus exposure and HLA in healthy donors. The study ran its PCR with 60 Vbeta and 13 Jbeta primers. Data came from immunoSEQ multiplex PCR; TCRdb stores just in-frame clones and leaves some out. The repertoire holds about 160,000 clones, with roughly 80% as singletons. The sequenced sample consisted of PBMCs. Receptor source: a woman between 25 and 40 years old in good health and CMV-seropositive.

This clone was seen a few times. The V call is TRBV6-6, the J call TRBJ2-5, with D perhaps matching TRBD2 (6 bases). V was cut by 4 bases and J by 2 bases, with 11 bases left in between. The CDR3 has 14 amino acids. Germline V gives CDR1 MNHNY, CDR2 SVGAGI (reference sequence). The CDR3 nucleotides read TGTGCCAGCAGTTCCGGGAGAGTGCAAGAGACCCAGTACTTC. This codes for CASSSGRVQETQYF.

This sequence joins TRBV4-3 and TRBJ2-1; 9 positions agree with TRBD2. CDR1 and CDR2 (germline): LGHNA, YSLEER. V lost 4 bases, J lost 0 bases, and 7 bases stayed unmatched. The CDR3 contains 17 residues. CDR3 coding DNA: TGCGCCAGCAGCCTCAGTAGCGGGGGTTACTCCTACAATGAGCAGTTCTTC. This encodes CASSLSSGGYSYNEQFF.

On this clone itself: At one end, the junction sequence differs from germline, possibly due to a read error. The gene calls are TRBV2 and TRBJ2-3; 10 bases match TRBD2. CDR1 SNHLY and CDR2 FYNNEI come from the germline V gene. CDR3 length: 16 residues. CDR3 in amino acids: CASSEWTSGHTDTRYF. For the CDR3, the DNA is TGTGCCAGCAGTGAATGGACTAGCGGACACACAGATACGCGGTATTTT. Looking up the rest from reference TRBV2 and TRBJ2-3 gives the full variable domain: EPEVTQTPSHQVTQMGQEVILRCVPISNHLYFYWYRQILGQKVEFLVSFYNNEISEKSEIFDDQFSVERPDGSNFTLKIRSTKLEDSAMYFCASSEWTSGHTDTRYFGPGTRLTVL.

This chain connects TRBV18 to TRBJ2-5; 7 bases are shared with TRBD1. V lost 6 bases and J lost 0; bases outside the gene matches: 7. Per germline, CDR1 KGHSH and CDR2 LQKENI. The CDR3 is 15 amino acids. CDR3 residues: CASSHTGTDQETQYF. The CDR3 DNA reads TGTGCCAGCTCGCACACTGGGACAGACCAAGAGACCCAGTACTTC. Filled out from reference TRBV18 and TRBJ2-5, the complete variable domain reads NAGVMQNPRHLVRRRGQEARLRCSPMKGHSHVYWYRQLPEEGLKFMVYLQKENIIDESGMPKERFSAEFPKEGPSILRIQQVVRGDSAAYFCASSHTGTDQETQYFGPGTRLLVL.

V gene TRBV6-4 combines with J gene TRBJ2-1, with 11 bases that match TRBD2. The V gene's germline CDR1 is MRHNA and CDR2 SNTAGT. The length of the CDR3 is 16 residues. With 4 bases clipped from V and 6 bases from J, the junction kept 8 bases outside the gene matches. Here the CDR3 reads CASSVSPTSGGNEQFF. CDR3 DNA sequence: TGTGCCAGCAGTGTTTCACCCACTAGCGGGGGCAATGAGCAGTTCTTC.

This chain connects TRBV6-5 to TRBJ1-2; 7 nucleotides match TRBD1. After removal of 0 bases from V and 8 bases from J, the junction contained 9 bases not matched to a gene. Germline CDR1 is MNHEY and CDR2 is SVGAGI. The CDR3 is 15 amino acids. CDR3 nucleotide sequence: TGTGCCAGCAGTTACTCGCCGACAGGGCTCTACGGCTACACCTTC. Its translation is CASSYSPTGLYGYTF.

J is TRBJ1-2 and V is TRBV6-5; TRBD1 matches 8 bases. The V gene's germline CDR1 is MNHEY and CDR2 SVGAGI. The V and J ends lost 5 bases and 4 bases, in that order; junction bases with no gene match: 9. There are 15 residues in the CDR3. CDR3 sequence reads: CASSRRDRMIYGYTF. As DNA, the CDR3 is TGTGCCAGCAGTAGACGGGACAGGATGATCTATGGCTACACCTTC.

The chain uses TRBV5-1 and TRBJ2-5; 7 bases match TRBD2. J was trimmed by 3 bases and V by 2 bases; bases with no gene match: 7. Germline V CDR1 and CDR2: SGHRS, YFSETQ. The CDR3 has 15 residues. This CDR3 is CASSLRTSVKETQYF. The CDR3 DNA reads TGCGCCAGCAGCTTAAGAACTAGCGTTAAAGAGACCCAGTACTTC.

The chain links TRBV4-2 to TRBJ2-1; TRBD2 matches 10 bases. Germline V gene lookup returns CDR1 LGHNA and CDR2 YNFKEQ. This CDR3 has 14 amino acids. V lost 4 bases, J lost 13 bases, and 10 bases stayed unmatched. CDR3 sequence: CASSLERGGPRQFF. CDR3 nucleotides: TGTGCCAGCAGCCTTGAGCGGGGGGGCCCTCGTCAGTTCTTC.

CDR3 sequence (DNA): TGCGCCAGCAGCTGGAAAAGCGGGGACGCCTACGAGCAGTACTTC. It yields the protein CASSWKSGDAYEQYF. V is TRBV4-3 and J is TRBJ2-7, with TRBD2 matching over 7 bases. With V trimmed by 5 bases and J by 2 bases, 9 bases remained unmatched. CDR3 length: 15 residues. Germline-derived CDR1 and CDR2 are LGHNA and YSLEER.

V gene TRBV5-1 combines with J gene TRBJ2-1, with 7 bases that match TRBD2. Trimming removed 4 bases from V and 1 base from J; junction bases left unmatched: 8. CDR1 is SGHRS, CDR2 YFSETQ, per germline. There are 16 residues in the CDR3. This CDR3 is CASSPRGGGSYNEQFF. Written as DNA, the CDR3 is TGCGCCAGCAGCCCCCGTGGGGGGGGATCCTACAATGAGCAGTTCTTC.

CDR3 DNA: TGTGCCAGCAGCTTAACCCCAGGGTACAATGAGCAGTTCTTC. Translating it yields CASSLTPGYNEQFF. The chain has TRBV7-2 and TRBJ2-1, with D possibly being TRBD1 (5 bases). The V end was cut by 2 bases, the J end by 4 bases, with 9 bases between. This CDR3 has 14 residues. CDR1 is SGHTA, CDR2 FQGNSA, per germline.

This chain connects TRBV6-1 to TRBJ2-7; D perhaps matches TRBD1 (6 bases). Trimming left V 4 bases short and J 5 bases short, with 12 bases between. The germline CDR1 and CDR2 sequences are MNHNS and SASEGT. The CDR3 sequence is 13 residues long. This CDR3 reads CASSVGTLDEQYF. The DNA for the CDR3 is TGTGCCAGCAGTGTGGGGACACTCGACGAGCAGTACTTC.

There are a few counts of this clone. Here the CDR3 DNA reads TGCGCCAGCAGCTTACCGCGAGAAAGCACAGATACGCAGTATTTT. It translates to CASSLPRESTDTQYF. V is TRBV5-1 and J is TRBJ2-3; D is uncertain. The germline V gene has CDR1 SGHRS and CDR2 YFSETQ. The CDR3 consists of 15 residues. V shed 2 bases and J shed 0 bases, with 10 bases lying between them.

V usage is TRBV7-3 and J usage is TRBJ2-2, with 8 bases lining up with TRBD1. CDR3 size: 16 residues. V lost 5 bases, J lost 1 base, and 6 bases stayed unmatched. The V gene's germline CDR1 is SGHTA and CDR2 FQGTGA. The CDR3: CASSKDRAVNTGELFF. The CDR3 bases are TGTGCCAGCAGCAAGGACAGGGCTGTGAACACCGGGGAGCTGTTTTTT.

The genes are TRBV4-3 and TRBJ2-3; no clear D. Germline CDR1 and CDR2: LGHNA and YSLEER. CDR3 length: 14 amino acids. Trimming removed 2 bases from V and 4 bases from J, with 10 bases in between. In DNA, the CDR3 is TGCGCCAGCAGCCAACAGGTGTGGTCAGATACGCAGTATTTT. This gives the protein CASSQQVWSDTQYF.

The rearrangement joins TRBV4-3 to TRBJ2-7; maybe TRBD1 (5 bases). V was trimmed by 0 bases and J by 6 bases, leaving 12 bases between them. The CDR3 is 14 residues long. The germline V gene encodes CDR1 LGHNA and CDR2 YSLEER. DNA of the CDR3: TGCGCCAGCAGCCAAGATGGGCAGGGCCTCGAGCAGTACTTC. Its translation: CASSQDGQGLEQYF.

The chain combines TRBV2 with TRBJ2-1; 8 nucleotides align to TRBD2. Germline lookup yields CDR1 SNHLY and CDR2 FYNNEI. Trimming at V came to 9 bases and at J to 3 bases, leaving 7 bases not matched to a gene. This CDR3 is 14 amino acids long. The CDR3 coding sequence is TGTGCCAGGTCGGGGCGGGGGGTCTACAATGAGCAGTTCTTC. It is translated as CARSGRGVYNEQFF.

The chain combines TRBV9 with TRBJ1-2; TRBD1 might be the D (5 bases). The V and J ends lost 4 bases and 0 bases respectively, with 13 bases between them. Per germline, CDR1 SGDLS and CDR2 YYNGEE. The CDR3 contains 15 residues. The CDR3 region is CASSPGGGANYGYTF. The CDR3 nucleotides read TGTGCCAGCAGCCCCGGTGGGGGGGCTAACTATGGCTACACCTTC.

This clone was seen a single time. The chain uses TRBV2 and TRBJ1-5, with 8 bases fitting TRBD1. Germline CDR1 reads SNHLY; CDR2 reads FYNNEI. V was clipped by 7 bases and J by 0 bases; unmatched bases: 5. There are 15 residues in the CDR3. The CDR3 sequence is CASKTGVYSNQPQHF. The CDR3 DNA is TGTGCCAGCAAGACAGGGGTTTATAGCAATCAGCCCCAGCATTTT.

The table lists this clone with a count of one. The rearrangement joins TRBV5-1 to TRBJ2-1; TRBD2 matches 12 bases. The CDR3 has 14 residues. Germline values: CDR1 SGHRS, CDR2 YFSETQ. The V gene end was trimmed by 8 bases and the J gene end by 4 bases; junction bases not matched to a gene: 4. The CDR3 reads CASATSGGYNEQFF. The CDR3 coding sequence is TGCGCCAGTGCGACTAGCGGGGGATACAATGAGCAGTTCTTC.

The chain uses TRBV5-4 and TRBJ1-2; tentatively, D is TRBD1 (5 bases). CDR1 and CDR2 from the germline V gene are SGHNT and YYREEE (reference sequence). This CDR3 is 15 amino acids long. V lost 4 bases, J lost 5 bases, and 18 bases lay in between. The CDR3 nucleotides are TGTGCCAGCAGCCTTCTAGTGGGGGGTGGGTATGGCTACACCTTC. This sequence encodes CASSLLVGGGYGYTF. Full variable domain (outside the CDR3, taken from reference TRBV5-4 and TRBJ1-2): ETGVTQSPTHLIKTRGQQVTLRCSSQSGHNTVSWYQQALGQGPQFIFQYYREEENGRGNFPPRFSGLQFPNYSSELNVNALELDDSALYLCASSLLVGGGYGYTFGSGTRLTVV.

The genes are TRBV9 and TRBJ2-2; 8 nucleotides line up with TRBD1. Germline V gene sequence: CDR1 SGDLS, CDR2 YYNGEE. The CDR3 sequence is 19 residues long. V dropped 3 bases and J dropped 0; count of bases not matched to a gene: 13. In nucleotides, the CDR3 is TGTGCCAGCAGCGGCCGGGACAGGCAATCTTTGACGAACACCGGGGAGCTGTTTTTT. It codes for CASSGRDRQSLTNTGELFF.

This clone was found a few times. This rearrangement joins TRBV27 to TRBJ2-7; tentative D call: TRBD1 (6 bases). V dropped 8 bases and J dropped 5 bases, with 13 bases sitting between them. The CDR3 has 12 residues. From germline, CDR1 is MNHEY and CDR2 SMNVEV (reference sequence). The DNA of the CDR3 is TGTGCCAGCCGGGACATTGGGAACGAGCAGTACTTC. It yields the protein CASRDIGNEQYF.

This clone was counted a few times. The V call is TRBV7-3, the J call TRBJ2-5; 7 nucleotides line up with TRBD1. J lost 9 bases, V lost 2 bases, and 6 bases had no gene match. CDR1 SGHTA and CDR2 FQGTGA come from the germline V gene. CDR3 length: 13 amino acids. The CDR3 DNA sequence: TGTGCCAGCAGCTTACTGGGACAGCAAGCCCAGTACTTC. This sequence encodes CASSLLGQQAQYF.

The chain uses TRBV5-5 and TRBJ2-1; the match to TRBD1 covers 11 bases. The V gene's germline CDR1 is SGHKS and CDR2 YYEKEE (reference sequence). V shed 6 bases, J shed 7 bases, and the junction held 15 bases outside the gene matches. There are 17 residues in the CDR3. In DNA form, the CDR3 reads TGTGCCAGCATCCTCCTGCCTGGACAGGGGGCCTTTAATGAGCAGTTCTTC. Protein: CASILLPGQGAFNEQFF. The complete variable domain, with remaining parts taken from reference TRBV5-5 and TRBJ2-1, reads DAGVTQSPTHLIKTRGQQVTLRCSPISGHKSVSWYQQVLGQGPQFIFQYYEKEERGRGNFPDRFSARQFPNYSSELNVNALLLGDSALYLCASILLPGQGAFNEQFFGPGTRLTVL.

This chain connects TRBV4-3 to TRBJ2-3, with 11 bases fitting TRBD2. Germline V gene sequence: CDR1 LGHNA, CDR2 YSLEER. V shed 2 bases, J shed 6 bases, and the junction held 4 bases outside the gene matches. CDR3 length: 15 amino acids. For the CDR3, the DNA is TGCGCCAGCAGCCAACGTAGCGGGGGGGCTGATACGCAGTATTTT. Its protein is CASSQRSGGADTQYF.

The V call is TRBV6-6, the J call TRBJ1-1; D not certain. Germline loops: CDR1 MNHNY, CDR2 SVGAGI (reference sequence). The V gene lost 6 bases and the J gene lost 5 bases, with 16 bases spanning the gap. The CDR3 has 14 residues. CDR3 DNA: TGTGCCAGCAGCCCCAATTTTAGTAAGACTGAAGCTTTCTTT. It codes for CASSPNFSKTEAFF.

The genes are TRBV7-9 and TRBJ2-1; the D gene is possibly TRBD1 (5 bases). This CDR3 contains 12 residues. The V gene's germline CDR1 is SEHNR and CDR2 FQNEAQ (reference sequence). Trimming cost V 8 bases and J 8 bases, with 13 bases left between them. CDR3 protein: CASGIRAYEQFF. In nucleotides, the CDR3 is TGTGCCAGCGGAATCAGGGCCTATGAGCAGTTCTTC.